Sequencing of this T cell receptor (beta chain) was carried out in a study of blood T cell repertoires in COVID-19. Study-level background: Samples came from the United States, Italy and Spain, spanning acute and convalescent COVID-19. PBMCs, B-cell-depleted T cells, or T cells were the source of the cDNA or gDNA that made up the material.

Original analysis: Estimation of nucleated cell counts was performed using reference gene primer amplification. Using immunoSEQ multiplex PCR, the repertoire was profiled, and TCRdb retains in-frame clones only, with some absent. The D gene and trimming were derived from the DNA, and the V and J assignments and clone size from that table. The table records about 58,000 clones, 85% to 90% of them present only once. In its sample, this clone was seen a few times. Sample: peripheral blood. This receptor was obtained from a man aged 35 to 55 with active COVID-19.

The CDR3 DNA sequence: TGTGCCAGCAGTGAATTGGGGTCCAGGGGGAACACTGAAGCTTTCTTT. This encodes CASSELGSRGNTEAFF. The V and J genes are TRBV25-1 and TRBJ1-1; D may be TRBD1 (6 bases). The V end lost 1 base, the J end lost 1 base, and 13 bases lay between the germline ends. CDR1 and CDR2 from the germline V gene are MGHDK and SYGVNS. The CDR3 consists of 16 residues.